This TCR beta chain comes out of a study of human T cells and chemical hapten exposure. The time point: patch test 1, 2 weeks after DPC sensitization. Indicated treatment: therapeutic diphenylcyclopropenone sensitization with weekly scalp DPC. TCRdb processed the RACE reads anew with MiXCR; each CDR3 protein has one entry. Of approximately 400,000 distinct CDR3 sequences listed, 4% to 5.5% are singletons. Study-wide results and limits: Counts of TCRs above 1 in 1000 frequency stayed unchanged with DPC sensitization.

This clonotype was observed a few times. As yet, its antigen is unknown. The sequence came from a woman aged 45 to 65 with alopecia areata. Some clones in this sample may be carry-over from other donors' samples. The source material was whole blood, sampled in connection with sensitization to the hapten diphenylcyclopropenone (DPC).

CDR3 DNA sequence: TGTGCCAGCAGTGTCGCAGGTTATAGCAATTCACCCCTCCACTTT. Its translation: CASSVAGYSNSPLHF. V usage is TRBV6-5 and J usage is TRBJ1-6; D is ambiguous. CDR1 and CDR2 (germline): MNHEY, SVGAGI. This CDR3 has 15 residues. Trimming removed 5 bases at V and 7 bases at J, with 15 bases between.